The clone carrying this T cell receptor beta chain was counted a single time. Its matching antigen is unknown. Germline V CDR1 and CDR2: MNHNY, SVGAGI (reference sequence). The CDR3 loop spans 15 amino acids. V was clipped by 6 bases and J by 2 bases; unmatched bases: 7. Sequencing used immunoSEQ multiplex PCR; TCRdb keeps in-frame clones, though not all of them. The sample consists of 630,000 or so clones, roughly 98% of them appearing once. The data derive from a study of shared clonotypes between healthy human individuals. Whole-study results and caveats: Non-shared clonotypes displayed generation probabilities falling below those of clonotypes present in all four donors.

Naivety among CD8 cells was defined by CD45RO negativity and positive CCR7 selection, thereby excluding terminally differentiated effector memory CD45RA+ cells. The clonotype comes from a man aged 25 to 45 in good health. The sequencing sample was made of naive CD8+ T cells sorted from blood. V is TRBV6-6 and J is TRBJ2-1; 7 bases fit TRBD2. CDR3 sequence: CASSTGLVPYNEQFF. CDR3 sequence (DNA): TGTGCCAGCAGCACCGGACTAGTTCCCTACAATGAGCAGTTCTTC.